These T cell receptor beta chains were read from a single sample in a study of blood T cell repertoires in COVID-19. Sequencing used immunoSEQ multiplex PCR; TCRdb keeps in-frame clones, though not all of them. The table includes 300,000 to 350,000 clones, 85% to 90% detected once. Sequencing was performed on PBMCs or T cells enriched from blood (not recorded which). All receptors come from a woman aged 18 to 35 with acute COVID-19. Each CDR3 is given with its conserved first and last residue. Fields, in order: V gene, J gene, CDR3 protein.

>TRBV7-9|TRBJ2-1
CASSRGQGSSGSDNEQFF
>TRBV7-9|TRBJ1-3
CASSLGQGNTIYF
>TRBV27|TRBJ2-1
CASSSEQGKLYNEQFF
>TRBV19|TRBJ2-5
CASSMVTGSMGETQYF
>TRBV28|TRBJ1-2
CASSRGSNYGYTF
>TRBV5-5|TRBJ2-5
CASSLEDRGRAETQYF
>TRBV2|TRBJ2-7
CASRRGQRLDYEQYF
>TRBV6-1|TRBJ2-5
CASSDTGSWETQYF
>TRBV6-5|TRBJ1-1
CASSLLMNTEAFF
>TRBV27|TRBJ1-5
CASSYRRSNQPQHF
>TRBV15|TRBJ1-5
CATSSPGQGTQPQHF
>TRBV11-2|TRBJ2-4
CASSPWGGPANIQYF
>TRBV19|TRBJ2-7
CASRAGTGGFYEQYF
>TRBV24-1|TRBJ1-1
CATSDMTGRAFF
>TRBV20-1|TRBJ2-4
CSAIPRPGYF
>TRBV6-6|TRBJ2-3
CASSRTLVVTDTQYF
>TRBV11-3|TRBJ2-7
CASSFGWAGTSVYEQYF
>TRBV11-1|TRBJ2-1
CASSSGTSVSGEQFF